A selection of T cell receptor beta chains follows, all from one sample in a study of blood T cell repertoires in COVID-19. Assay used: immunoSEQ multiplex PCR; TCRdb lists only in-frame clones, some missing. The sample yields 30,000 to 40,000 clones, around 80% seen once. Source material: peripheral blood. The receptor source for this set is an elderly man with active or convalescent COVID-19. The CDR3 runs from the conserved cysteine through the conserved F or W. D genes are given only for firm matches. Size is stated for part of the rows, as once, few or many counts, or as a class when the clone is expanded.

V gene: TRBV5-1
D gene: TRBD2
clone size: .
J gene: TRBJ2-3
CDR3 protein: CASSLTGTSRSTDTQYF
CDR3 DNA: TGCGCCAGCAGCTTGACCGGGACTAGTCGGTCCACAGATACGCAGTATTTT

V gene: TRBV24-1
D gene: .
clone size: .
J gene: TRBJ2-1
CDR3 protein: CATSDSGFYNEQFF
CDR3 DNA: TGTGCCACCAGTGACAGCGGGTTCTACAATGAGCAGTTCTTC

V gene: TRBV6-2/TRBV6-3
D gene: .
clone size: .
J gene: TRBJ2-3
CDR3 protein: CASSFRGDTDTQYF
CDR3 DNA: TGTGCCAGCAGTTTTCGGGGAGACACAGATACGCAGTATTTT

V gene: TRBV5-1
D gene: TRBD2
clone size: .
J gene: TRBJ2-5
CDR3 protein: CASSLGSGSGGKETQYF
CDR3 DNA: TGCGCCAGCAGCTTGGGGAGCGGGAGTGGGGGGAAGGAGACCCAGTACTTC

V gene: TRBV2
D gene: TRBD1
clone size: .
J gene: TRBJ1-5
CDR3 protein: CASSRDRGNNQPQHF
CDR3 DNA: TGTGCCAGCAGCCGGGACAGGGGGAACAATCAGCCCCAGCATTTT

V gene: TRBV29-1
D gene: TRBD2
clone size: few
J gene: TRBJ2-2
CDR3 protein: CSVNLAGHLTGELFF
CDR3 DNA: TGCAGCGTGAATTTAGCGGGACATCTCACCGGGGAGCTGTTTTTT

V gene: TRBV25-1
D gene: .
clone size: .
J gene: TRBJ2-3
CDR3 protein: CASIGTPVGTQYF
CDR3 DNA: TGTGCCAGCATCGGGACTCCGGTGGGGACGCAGTATTTT

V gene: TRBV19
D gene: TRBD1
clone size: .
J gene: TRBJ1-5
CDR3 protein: CASSPWTGGNQPQHF
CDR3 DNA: TGTGCCAGTAGTCCCTGGACAGGGGGGAATCAGCCCCAGCATTTT

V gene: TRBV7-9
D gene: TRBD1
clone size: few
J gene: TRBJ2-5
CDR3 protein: CASSPSLTGEETQYF
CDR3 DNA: TGTGCCAGCAGCCCGTCCCTGACAGGGGAAGAGACCCAGTACTTC

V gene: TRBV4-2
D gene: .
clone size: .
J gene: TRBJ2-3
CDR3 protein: CASSQDGLSPTDTQYF
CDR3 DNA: TGTGCCAGCAGCCAAGATGGACTCTCCCCCACAGATACGCAGTATTTT

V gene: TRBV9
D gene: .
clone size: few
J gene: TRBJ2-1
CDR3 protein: CASSLTRNEQFF
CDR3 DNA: TGTGCCAGCAGTCTTACTAGGAATGAGCAGTTCTTC

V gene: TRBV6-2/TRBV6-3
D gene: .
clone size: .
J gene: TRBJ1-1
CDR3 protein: CASSPLQAGTNTEAFF
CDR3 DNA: TGTGCCAGCAGCCCTCTCCAAGCAGGGACAAACACTGAAGCTTTCTTT

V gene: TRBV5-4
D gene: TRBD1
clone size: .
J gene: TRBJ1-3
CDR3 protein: CASSSIQGAGGNTIYF
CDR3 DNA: TGTGCCAGCAGCTCCATACAGGGGGCAGGCGGAAACACCATATATTTT

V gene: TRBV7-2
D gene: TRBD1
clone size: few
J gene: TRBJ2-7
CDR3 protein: CASSAQGALGEQYF
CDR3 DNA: TGTGCCAGCAGCGCGCAGGGGGCGCTTGGCGAGCAGTACTTC